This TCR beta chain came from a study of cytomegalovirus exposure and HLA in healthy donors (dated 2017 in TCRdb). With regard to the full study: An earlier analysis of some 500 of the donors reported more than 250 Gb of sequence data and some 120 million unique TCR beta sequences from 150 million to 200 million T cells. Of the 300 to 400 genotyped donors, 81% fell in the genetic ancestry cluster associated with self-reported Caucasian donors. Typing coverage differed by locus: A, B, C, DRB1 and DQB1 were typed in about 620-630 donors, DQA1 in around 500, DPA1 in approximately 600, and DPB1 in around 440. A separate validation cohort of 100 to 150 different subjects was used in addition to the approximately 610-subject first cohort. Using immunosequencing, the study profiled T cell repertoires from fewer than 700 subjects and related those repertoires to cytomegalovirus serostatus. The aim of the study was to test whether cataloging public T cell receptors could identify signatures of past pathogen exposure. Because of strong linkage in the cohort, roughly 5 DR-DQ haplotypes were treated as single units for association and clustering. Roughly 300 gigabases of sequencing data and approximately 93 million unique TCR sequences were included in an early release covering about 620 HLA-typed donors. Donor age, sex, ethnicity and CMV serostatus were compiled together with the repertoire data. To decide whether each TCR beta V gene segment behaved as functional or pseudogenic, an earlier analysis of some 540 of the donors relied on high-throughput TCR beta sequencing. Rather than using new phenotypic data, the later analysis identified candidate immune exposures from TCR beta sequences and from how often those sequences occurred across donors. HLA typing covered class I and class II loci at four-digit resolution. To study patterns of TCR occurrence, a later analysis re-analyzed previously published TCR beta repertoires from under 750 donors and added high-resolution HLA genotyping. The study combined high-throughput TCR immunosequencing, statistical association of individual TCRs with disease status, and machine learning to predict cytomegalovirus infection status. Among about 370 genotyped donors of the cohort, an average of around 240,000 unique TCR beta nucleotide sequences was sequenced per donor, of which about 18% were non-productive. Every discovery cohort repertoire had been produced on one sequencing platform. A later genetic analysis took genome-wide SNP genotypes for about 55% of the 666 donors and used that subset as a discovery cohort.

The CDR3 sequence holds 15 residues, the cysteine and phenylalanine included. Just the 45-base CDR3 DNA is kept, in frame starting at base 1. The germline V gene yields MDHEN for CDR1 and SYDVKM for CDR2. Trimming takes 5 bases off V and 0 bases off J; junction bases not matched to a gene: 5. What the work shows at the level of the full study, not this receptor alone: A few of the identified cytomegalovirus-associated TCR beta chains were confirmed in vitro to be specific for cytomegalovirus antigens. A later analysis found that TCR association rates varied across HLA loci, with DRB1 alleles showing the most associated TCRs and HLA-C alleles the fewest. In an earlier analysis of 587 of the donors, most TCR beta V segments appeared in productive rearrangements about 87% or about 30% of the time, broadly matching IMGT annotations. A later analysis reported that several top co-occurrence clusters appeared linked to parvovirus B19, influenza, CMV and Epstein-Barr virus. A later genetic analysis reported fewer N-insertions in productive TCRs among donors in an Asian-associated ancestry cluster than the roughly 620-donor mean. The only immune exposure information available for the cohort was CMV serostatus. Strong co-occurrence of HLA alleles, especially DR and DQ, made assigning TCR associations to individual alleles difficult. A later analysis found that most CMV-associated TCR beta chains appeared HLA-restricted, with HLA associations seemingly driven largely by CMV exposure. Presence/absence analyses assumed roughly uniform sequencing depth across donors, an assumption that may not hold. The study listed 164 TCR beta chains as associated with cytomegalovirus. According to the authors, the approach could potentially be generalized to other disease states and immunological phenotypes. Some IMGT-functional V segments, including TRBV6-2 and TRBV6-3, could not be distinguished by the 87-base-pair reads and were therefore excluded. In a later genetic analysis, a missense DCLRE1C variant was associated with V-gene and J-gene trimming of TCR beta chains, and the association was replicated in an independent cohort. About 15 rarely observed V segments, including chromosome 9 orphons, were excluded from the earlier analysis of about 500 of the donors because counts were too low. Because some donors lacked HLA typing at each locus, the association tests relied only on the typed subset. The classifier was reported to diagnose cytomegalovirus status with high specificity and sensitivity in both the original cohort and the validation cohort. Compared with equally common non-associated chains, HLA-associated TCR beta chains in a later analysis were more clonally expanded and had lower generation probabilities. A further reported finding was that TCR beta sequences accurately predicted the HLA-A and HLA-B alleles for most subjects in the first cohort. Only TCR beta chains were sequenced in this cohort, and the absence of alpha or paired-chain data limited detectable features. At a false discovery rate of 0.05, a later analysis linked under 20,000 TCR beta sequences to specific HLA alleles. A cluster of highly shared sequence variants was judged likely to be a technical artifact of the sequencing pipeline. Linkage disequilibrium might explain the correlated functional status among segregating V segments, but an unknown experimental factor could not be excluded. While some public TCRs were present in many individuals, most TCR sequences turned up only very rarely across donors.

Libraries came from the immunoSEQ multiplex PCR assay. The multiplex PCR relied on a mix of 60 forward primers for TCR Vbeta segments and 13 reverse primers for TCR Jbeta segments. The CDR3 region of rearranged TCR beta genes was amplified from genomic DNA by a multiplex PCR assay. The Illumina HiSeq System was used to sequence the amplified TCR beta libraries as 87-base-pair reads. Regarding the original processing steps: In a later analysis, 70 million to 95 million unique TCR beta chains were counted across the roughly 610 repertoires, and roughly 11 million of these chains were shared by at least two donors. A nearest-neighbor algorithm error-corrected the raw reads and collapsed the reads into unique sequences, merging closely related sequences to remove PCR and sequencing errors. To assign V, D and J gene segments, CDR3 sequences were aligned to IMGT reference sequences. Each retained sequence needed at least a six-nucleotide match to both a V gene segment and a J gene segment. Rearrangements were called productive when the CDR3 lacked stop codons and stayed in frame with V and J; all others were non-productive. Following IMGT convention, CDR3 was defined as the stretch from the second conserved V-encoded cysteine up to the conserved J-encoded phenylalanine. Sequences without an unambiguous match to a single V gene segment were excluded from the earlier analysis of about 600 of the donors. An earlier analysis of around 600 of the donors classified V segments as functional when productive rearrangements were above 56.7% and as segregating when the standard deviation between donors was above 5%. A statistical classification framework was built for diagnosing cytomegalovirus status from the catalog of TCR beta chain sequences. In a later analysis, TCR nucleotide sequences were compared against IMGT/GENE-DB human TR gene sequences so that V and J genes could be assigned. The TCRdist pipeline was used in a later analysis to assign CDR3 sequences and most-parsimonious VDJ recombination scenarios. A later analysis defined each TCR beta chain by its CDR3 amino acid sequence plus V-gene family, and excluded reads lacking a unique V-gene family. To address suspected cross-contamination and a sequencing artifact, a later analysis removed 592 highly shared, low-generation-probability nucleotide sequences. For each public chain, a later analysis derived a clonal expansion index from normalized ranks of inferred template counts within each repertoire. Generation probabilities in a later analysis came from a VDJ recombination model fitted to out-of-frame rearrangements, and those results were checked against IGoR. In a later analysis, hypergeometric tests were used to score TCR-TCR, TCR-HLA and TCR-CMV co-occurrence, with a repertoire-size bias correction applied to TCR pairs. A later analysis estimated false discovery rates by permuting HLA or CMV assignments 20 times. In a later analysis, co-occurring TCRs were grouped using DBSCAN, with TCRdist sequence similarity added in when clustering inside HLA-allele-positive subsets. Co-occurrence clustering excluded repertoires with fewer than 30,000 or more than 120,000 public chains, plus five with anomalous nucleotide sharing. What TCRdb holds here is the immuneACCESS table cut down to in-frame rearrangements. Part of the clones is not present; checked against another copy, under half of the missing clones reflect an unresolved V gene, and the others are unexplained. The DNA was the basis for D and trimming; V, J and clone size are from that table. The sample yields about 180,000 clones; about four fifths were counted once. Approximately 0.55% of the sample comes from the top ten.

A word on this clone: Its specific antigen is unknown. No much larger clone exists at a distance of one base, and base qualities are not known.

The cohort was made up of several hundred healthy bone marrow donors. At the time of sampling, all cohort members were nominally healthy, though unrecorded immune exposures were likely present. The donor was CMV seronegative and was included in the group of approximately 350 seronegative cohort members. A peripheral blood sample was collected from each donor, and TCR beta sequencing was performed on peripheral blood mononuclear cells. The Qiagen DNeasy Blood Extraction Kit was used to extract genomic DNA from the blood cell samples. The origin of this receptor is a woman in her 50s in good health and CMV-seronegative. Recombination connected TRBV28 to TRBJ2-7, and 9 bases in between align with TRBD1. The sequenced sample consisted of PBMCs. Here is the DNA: TGTGCCAGCAGTATACCGGGACAGGGCTCCTACGAGCAGTACTTC. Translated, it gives CASSIPGQGSYEQYF.